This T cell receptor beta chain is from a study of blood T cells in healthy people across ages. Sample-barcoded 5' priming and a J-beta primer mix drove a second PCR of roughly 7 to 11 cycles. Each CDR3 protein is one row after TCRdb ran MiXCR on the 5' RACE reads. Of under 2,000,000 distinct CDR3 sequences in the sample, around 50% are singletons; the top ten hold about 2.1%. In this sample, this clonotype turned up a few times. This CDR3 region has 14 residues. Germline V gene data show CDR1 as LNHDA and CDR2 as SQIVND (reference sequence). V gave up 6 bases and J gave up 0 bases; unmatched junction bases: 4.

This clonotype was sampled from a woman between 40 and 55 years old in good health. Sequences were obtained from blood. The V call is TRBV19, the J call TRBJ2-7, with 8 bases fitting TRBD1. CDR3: CASRDRASSYEQYF. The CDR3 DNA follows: TGTGCCAGTAGGGACAGGGCGAGCTCCTACGAGCAGTACTTC.